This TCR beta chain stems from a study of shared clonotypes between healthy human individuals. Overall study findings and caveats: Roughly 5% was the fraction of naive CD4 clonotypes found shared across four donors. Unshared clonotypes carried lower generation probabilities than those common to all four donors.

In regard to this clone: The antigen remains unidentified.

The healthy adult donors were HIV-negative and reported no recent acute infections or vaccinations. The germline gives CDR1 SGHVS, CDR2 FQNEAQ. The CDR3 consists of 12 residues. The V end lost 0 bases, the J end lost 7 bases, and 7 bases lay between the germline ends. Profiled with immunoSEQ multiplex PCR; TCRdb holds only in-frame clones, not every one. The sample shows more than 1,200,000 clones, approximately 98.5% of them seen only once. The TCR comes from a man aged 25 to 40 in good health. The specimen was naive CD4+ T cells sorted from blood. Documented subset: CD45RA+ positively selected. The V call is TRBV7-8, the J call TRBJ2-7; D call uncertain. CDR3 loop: CASSLAVGEQYF. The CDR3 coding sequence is TGTGCCAGCAGCTTAGCAGTTGGAGAGCAGTACTTC.